The table lists the clone carrying this T cell receptor beta chain with many counts. The data stem from a study of T cell repertoires in cytomegalovirus infection. TCRdb reanalysed the reads using MiXCR and keeps one entry per CDR3 protein. The sample carries 200,000 to 300,000 distinct CDR3 sequences, approximately 9.1% recorded once. The length of the CDR3 is 12 residues. Germline V CDR1 and CDR2: DFQATT, SNEGSKA (reference sequence). The V and J ends lost 5 bases and 9 bases respectively, with 14 bases between them. The rearrangement uses TRBV20-1 and TRBJ2-1; D is perhaps TRBD2 (6 bases). Sequencing was done on a sample of PBMCs. The source of this sequence is a human donor in good health (CMV status not recorded). Some clones in this sample may be carry-over from other donors' samples. The CDR3 region is CSAPTRKAEQFF. CDR3 sequence (DNA): TGCAGTGCTCCGACTAGAAAAGCTGAGCAGTTCTTC.